This T cell receptor beta chain appears in the sequencing data of a study of patients and donors after allogeneic stem cell transplantation. After removal of 0 bases from V and 6 bases from J, the junction contained 1 base not matched to a gene. CDR3 length equals 13 residues. Germline CDR1 and CDR2: LNHNV and YYDKDF (reference sequence). One entry per CDR3 protein results from TCRdb running MiXCR on the RT-PCR reads. The table includes about a million distinct CDR3 sequences, roughly 17% detected once. The clonotype was recovered from a human donor who was either an allogeneic HSCT recipient or a stem cell or donor lymphocyte infusion donor (not recorded which). It is not recorded whose cells these are; they may come from a transplant donor. The chain couples TRBV15 to TRBJ1-2; 7 bases are shared with TRBD1. Sequenced: blood, either unsorted or a sorted T cell fraction (not recorded which). The CDR3 reads CATSRDQGDGYTF. In DNA, the CDR3 is TGTGCCACCAGCAGAGATCAGGGGGATGGCTACACCTTC.